This passage covers 18 T cell receptor beta chains from one sample sequenced in a study of blood T cells in healthy people across ages. The second PCR ran 7 to 11 cycles with a sample-barcoded 5' primer and J-beta primers. TCRdb itself ran the 5' RACE reads through MiXCR, one entry per CDR3 protein. Of hundreds of thousands of distinct CDR3 sequences listed, over 45% are singletons. Material: blood. Receptors originate from a man aged 25-45 years in good health.

The chain links TRBV29-1 to TRBJ2-7; TRBD1 matches 9 bases. Trimming cost V 6 bases and J 1 base; bases outside gene matches: 7. Germline lookup yields CDR1 SQVTM and CDR2 ANQGSEA. The CDR3 loop spans 14 amino acids. CDR3 region: CSVVPGTGSYEQYF. CDR3 in DNA: TGCAGCGTCGTTCCCGGGACAGGGTCCTACGAGCAGTACTTC.

This chain links TRBV5-1 with TRBJ2-5; D is unclear. The CDR3 extends over 13 amino acids. Germline assignment: CDR1 SGHRS and CDR2 YFSETQ. The V gene lost 0 bases and the J gene lost 5 bases, with 8 bases spanning the gap. CDR3 region: CASSLATWETQYF. The CDR3 DNA sequence: TGCGCCAGCAGCTTGGCGACCTGGGAGACCCAGTACTTC.

This chain links TRBV5-6 with TRBJ2-3; the D is unclear. V lost 0 bases and J lost 9, with 11 bases in between. This CDR3 region has 13 residues. CDR1 is SGHDT, CDR2 YYEEEE, per germline. The chain's CDR3 is CASSLETLGTQYF. DNA for the CDR3: TGTGCCAGCAGCTTGGAAACCCTCGGCACGCAGTATTTT.

This clonotype has a handful of counts. J is TRBJ1-5 and V is TRBV7-9; D remains unclear. CDR1 is SEHNR, CDR2 FQNEAQ, per germline (reference sequence). CDR3 length equals 13 residues. V lost 6 bases to trimming and J lost 4 bases, with 10 bases between them. CDR3 DNA: TGTGCCAGCAGTTACGATGGGAATCAGCCCCAGCATTTT. Residues: CASSYDGNQPQHF.

CDR3: CASSRAGDRPESYTF. CDR3 nucleotides: TGTGCCAGCAGCCGTGCAGGCGACCGACCCGAAAGCTACACCTTC. The chain is built from TRBV7-2 and TRBJ1-2; D ambiguous. CDR1 and CDR2 from the germline V gene are SGHTA and FQGNSA. This CDR3 is built from 15 residues. V was clipped by 5 bases and J by 9 bases, with 22 bases between them.

The CDR3 DNA is TGTGCCAGCAGCCAAGCACGGGGGGCAAGCTACGAGCAGTACTTC. Its protein is CASSQARGASYEQYF. The chain employs TRBV4-2 and TRBJ2-7; D perhaps matches TRBD2 (7 bases). With 1 base removed from V and 3 bases from J, the gap between germline ends came to 13 bases. Per germline, CDR1 LGHNA and CDR2 YNFKEQ. This CDR3 is 15 amino acids long.

The chain carries TRBV7-2 and TRBJ2-6, with 9 nucleotides matching TRBD1. The trim removed 4 bases at V and 9 bases at J, leaving 10 bases unmatched. CDR3 length: 16 amino acids. The germline CDR1 and CDR2 sequences are SGHTA and FQGNSA. The CDR3 here is CASSSRDRVVVNVLTF. CDR3 nucleotides: TGTGCCAGCAGCTCCCGGGACAGGGTGGTAGTCAACGTCCTGACTTTC.

This rearrangement joins TRBV10-1 to TRBJ1-5; D might be TRBD1 (5 bases). Trimming cost V 6 bases and J 8 bases, with 11 bases left between them. The CDR3 runs to 12 residues. Germline lookup yields CDR1 WNHNN and CDR2 SYGVQD (reference sequence). The CDR3 bases are TGCGCCAGCAGACCCTTGGGGGAGCCCCAGCATTTT. Translating it yields CASRPLGEPQHF.

As concerns this clonotype: Possible read error: a much larger clone is one base away. The CDR3 DNA follows: TGTGCCAGCAGCGGGACTAGCGCATACAATGAGCAGTTCTTC. Amino acids: CASSGTSAYNEQFF. This chain uses TRBV12-3 or TRBV12-4 with TRBJ2-1; 10 bases map to TRBD2. The length of the CDR3 is 14 residues. The junction had 3 bases not matched to a gene; V was cut back by 6 bases and J by 4 bases.

The V call is TRBV9, the J call TRBJ2-1, with TRBD2 matching over 10 bases. The length of the CDR3 is 18 residues. CDR1 SGDLS and CDR2 YYNGEE come from the germline V gene. Trimming cost V 0 bases and J 5 bases; bases outside gene matches: 11. CDR3 coding DNA: TGTGCCAGCAGCGTAGATGGGCTAGCGGGAGACCACGACAATGAGCAGTTCTTC. It encodes CASSVDGLAGDHDNEQFF.

This clonotype appeared a few times. CDR3 protein: CAIGVTGTETQYF. CDR3 bases: TGTGCCATCGGGGTGACGGGGACTGAGACCCAGTACTTC. The chain carries TRBV10-3 and TRBJ2-5; D possibly corresponds to TRBD2 (6 bases). V shed 8 bases and J shed 5 bases, with 15 bases lying between them. Germline CDR1 and CDR2: ENHRY and SYGVKD. The CDR3 loop spans 13 amino acids.

The table lists this clonotype with a few counts. The chain joins TRBV9 to TRBJ2-4, with a tentative D call TRBD2 (6 bases). This CDR3 has 17 residues. V lost 4 bases to trimming and J lost 0 bases, with 17 bases between them. Germline V gene data show CDR1 as SGDLS and CDR2 as YYNGEE. The CDR3 loop is CASSPSSGGLAKNIQYF. CDR3 in DNA: TGTGCCAGCAGCCCCTCCTCCGGGGGTCTAGCCAAAAACATTCAGTACTTC.

This clonotype turned up a few times. The J gene is TRBJ2-1, the V gene TRBV20-1; no clear D. Trimming pared 2 bases from V and 8 bases from J, leaving 19 bases between. The CDR3 covers 15 residues. CDR1 DFQATT and CDR2 SNEGSKA come from the germline V gene (reference sequence). This chain's CDR3 is CSARSIGPDSDEQFF. In DNA, the CDR3 is TGCAGTGCTAGATCCATAGGGCCTGACTCGGATGAGCAGTTCTTC.

This clonotype was counted a few times. The chain has TRBV20-1 and TRBJ2-4; 8 nucleotides align to TRBD2. Matching the DNA end better, TRBJ2-5 makes the J call doubtful. The CDR3 runs 12 residues. Per the germline V gene, CDR1 is DFQATT and CDR2 is SNEGSKA (reference sequence). Here the CDR3 DNA reads TGCAGTGCCGGGAGGGACCCGGAGACCCAGTACTTC. Protein sequence: CSAGRDPETQYF.

This clonotype was observed a few times. The chain combines TRBV10-3 with TRBJ2-7; a possible D gene is TRBD2 (5 bases). Germline CDR1 is ENHRY and CDR2 is SYGVKD. Trimming stripped 5 bases from V and 0 bases from J, with 14 bases between. The length of the CDR3 is 15 residues. CDR3 region: CAISKLVGNSYEQYF. CDR3 coding DNA: TGTGCCATCAGTAAACTAGTGGGGAACTCCTACGAGCAGTACTTC.

This clonotype appeared a few times. The chain carries TRBV20-1 and TRBJ2-7, with TRBD2 identical over 11 bases. After removal of 3 bases from V and 3 bases from J, the junction contained 4 bases not matched to a gene. CDR1 is DFQATT, CDR2 SNEGSKA, per germline (reference sequence). This CDR3 is built from 14 residues. For the CDR3, the DNA is TGCAGTGCTAGGGGACTAGCGGAGAACTACGAGCAGTACTTC. This codes for CSARGLAENYEQYF.

Only a few counts were recorded for this clonotype. The rearrangement links TRBV20-1 to TRBJ2-5; tentatively, D is TRBD2 (6 bases). Germline assignment: CDR1 DFQATT and CDR2 SNEGSKA (reference sequence). The V gene lost 2 bases and the J gene lost 5 bases, with 15 bases spanning the gap. CDR3 length: 14 residues. The CDR3 sequence: CSARIRRAAETQYF. DNA of the CDR3: TGCAGTGCTAGAATACGGAGGGCCGCGGAGACCCAGTACTTC.

This clonotype appeared a single time. The chain uses TRBV5-4 and TRBJ2-5; TRBD2 aligns across 8 bases. The CDR3 has 15 residues. Per the germline V gene, CDR1 is SGHNT and CDR2 is YYREEE (reference sequence). V was pared by 7 bases and J by 2 bases, with 10 bases of the junction left unmatched. The CDR3 here is CASRRAGGLQETQYF. The CDR3 region has the DNA TGTGCCAGCCGTCGGGCGGGGGGCCTTCAAGAGACCCAGTACTTC.